This T cell receptor beta chain was retrieved from a study of control samples from healthy donors and cancer patients. Some clones are missing from TCRdb's copy, which holds only in-frame ones; the method was immunoSEQ multiplex PCR. The repertoire holds about 55,000 clones, roughly 95% seen once, with approximately 1% in the top ten. Germline CDR1 MGHRA, CDR2 YSYEKL. CDR3 length equals 15 residues. V was trimmed by 4 bases and J by 7 bases, leaving 17 bases between them. Sequenced: blood. The chain is built from TRBV4-1 and TRBJ2-1; tentative D call: TRBD1 (5 bases). The sequence derives from a woman aged 18 to 35 in good health. The CDR3 DNA reads TGCGCCAGCAGCCGGAATCAGGGCTTCGATAATGAGCAGTTCTTC. Translated, it gives CASSRNQGFDNEQFF.